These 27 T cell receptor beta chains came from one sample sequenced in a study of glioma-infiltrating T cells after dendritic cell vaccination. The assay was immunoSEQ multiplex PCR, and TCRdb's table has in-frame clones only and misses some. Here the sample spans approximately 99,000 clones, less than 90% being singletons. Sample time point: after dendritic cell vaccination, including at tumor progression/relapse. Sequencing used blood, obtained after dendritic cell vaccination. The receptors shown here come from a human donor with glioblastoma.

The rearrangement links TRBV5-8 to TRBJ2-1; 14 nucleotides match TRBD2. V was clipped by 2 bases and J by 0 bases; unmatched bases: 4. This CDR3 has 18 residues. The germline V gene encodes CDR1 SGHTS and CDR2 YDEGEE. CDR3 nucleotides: TGTGCCAGCAGCTTAGAGGGGACTAGCGGGGGCTCCTACAATGAGCAGTTCTTC. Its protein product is CASSLEGTSGGSYNEQFF.

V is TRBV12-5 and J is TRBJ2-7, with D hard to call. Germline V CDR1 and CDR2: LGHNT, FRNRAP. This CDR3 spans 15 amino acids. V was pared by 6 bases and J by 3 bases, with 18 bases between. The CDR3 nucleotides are TGTGCTAGTGGGCCCGTAAGCCGTATCTTCTACGAGCAGTACTTC. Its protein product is CASGPVSRIFYEQYF.

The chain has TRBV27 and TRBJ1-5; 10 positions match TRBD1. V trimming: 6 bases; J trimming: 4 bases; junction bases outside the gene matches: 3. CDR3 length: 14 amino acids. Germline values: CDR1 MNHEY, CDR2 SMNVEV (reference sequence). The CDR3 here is CASRQGQGNQPQHF. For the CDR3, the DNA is TGTGCCAGCAGACAGGGACAGGGGAATCAGCCCCAGCATTTT.

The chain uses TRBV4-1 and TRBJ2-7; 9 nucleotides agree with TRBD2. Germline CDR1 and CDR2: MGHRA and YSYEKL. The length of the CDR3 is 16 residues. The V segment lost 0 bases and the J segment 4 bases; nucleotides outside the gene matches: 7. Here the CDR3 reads CASSQDQGLAGYEQYF. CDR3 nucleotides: TGCGCCAGCAGCCAAGACCAGGGACTAGCTGGGTACGAGCAGTACTTC.

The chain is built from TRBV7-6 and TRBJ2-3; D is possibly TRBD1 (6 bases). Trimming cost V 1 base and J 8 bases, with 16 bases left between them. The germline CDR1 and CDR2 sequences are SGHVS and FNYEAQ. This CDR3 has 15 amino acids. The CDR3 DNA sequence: TGTGCCAGCAGCTTAGAGGGTGGGGACAAAAGTACGCAGTATTTT. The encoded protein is CASSLEGGDKSTQYF.

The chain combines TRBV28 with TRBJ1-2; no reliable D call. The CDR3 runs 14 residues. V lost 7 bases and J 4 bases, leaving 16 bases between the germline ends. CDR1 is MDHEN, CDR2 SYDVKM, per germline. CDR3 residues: CASTTQEIGYGYTF. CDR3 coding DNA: TGTGCCAGCACCACTCAAGAGATCGGCTATGGCTACACCTTC.

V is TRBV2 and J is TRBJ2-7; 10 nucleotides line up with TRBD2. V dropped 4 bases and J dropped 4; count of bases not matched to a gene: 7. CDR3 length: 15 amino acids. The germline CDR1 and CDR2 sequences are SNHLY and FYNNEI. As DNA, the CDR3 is TGTGCCAGCAGTGTGGGGGCTAGCGGGAGTTACGAGCAGTACTTC. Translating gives CASSVGASGSYEQYF. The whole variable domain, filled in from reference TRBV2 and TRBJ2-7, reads EPEVTQTPSHQVTQMGQEVILRCVPISNHLYFYWYRQILGQKVEFLVSFYNNEISEKSEIFDDQFSVERPDGSNFTLKIRSTKLEDSAMYFCASSVGASGSYEQYFGPGTRLTVT.

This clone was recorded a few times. The CDR3 DNA follows: TGTGCCAGCAGTTGGTCGCTAGCGGGAGGGTTCGAGCAGTACTTC. This codes for CASSWSLAGGFEQYF. This rearrangement joins TRBV2 to TRBJ2-7; 12 bases agree with TRBD2. CDR1 is SNHLY, CDR2 FYNNEI, per germline. The V segment lost 5 bases and the J segment 6 bases; nucleotides outside the gene matches: 8. The CDR3 covers 15 residues.

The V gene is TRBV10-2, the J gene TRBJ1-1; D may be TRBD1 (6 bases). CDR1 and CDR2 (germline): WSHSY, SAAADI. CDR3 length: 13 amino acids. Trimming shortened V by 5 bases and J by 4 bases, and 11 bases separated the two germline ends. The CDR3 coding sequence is TGCGCCAGCAGTATACAGGGCGGCACTGAAGCTTTCTTT. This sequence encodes CASSIQGGTEAFF.

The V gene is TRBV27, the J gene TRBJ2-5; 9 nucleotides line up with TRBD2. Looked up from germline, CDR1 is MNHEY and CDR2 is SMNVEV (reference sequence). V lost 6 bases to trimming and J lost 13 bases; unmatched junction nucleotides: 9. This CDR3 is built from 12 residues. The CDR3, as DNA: TGTGCCAGCAGCTCCGGACTAGCGCCTTGGTACTTC. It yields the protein CASSSGLAPWYF.

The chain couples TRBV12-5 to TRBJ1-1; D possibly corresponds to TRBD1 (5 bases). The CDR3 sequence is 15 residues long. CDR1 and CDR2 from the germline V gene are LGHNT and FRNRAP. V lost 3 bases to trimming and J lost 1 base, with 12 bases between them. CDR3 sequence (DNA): TGTGCTAGTGGTTTAGGGCGGGGGAGGAACACTGAAGCTTTCTTT. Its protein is CASGLGRGRNTEAFF. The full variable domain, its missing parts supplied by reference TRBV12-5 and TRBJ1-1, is DARVTQTPRHKVTEMGQEVTMRCQPILGHNTVFWYRQTMMQGLELLAYFRNRAPLDDSGMPKDRFSAEMPDATLATLKIQPSEPRDSAVYFCASGLGRGRNTEAFFGQGTRLTVV.

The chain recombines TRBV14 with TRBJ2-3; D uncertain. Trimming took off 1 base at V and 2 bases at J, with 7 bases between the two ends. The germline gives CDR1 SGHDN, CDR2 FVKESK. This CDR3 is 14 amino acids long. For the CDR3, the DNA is TGTGCCAGCAGCCAAGGAACTTTCACAGATACGCAGTATTTT. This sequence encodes CASSQGTFTDTQYF.

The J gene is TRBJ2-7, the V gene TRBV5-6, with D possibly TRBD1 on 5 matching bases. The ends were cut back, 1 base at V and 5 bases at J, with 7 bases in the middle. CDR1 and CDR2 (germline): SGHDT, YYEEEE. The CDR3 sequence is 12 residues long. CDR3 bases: TGTGCCAGCAGCTTGAAGGACAACGAGCAGTACTTC. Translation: CASSLKDNEQYF.

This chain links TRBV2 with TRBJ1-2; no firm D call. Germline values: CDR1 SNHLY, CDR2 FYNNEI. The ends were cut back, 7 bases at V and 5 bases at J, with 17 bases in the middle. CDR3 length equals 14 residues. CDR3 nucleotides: TGTGCCAGCAATACCCGCGAGGGCAGTTATGGCTACACCTTC. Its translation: CASNTREGSYGYTF.

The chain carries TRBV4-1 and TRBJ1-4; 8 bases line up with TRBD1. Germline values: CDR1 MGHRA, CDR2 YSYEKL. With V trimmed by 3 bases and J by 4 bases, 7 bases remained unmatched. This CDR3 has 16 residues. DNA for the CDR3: TGCGCCAGCAGCCAGCACCCGGACAGGGATAATGAAAAACTGTTTTTT. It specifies CASSQHPDRDNEKLFF.

This CDR3 reads CASRSTGRNYEQYF. CDR3 DNA sequence: TGTGCCAGTAGATCGACAGGGCGAAACTACGAGCAGTACTTC. The genes are TRBV19 and TRBJ2-7; 7 bases line up with TRBD1. The germline V gene encodes CDR1 LNHDA and CDR2 SQIVND (reference sequence). With 6 bases clipped from V and 3 bases from J, the junction kept 8 bases outside the gene matches. The CDR3 has 14 amino acids.

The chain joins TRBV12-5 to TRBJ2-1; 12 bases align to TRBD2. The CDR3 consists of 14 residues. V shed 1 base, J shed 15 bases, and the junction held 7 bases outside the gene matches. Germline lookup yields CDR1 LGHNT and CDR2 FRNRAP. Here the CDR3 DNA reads TGTGCTAGTGGTTTGGAGACAGGACTAGCGGGGTCGTTCTTC. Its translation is CASGLETGLAGSFF. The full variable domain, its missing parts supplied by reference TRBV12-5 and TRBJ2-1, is DARVTQTPRHKVTEMGQEVTMRCQPILGHNTVFWYRQTMMQGLELLAYFRNRAPLDDSGMPKDRFSAEMPDATLATLKIQPSEPRDSAVYFCASGLETGLAGSFFGPGTRLTVL.

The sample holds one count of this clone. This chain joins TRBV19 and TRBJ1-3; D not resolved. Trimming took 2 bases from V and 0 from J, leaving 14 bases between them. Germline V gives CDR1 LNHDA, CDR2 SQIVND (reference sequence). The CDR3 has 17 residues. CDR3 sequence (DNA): TGTGCCAGTAGTATATTCGGCGGGGAGAGCTCTGGAAACACCATATATTTT. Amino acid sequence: CASSIFGGESSGNTIYF.

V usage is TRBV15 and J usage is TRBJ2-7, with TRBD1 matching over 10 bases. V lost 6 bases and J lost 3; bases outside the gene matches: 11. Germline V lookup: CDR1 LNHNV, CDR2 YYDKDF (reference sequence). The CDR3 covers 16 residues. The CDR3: CATRARGQGMVYEQYF. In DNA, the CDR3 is TGTGCCACCAGGGCCCGGGGACAGGGGATGGTCTACGAGCAGTACTTC.

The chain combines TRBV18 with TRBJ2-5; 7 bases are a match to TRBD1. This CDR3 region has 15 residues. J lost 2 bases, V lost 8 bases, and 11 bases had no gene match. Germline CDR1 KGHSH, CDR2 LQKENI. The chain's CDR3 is CASTLRDSRQETQYF. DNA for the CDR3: TGTGCCAGCACGCTTCGGGACAGTCGACAAGAGACCCAGTACTTC.

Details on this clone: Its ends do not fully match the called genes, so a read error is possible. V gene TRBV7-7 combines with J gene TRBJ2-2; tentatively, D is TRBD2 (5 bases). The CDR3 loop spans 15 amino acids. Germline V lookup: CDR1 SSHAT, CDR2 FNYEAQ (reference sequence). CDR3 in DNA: TGTGCTAGCAGCTTAGGACTCGCGAACACCGGGGAGCTGTTTTTT. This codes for CASSLGLANTGELFF.

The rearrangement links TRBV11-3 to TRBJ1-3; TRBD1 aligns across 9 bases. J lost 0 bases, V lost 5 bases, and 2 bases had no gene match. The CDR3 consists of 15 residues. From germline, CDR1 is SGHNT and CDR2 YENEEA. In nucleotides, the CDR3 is TGTGCCAGCAGCCCGGGACAGGGCTCTGGAAACACCATATATTTT. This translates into CASSPGQGSGNTIYF. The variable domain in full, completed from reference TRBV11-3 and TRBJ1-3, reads EAGVVQSPRYKIIEKKQPVAFWCNPISGHNTLYWYLQNLGQGPELLIRYENEEAVDDSQLPKDRFSAERLKGVDSTLKIQPAELGDSAVYLCASSPGQGSGNTIYFGEGSWLTVV.

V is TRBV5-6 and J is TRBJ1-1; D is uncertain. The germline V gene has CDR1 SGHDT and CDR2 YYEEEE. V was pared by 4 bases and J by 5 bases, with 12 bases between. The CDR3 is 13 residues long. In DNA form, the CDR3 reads TGTGCCAGCAGCGTACCCGGTTGGACTGAAGCTTTCTTT. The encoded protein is CASSVPGWTEAFF. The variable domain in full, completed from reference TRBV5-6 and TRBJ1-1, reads DAGVTQSPTHLIKTRGQQVTLRCSPKSGHDTVSWYQQALGQGPQFIFQYYEEEERQRGNFPDRFSGHQFPNYSSELNVNALLLGDSALYLCASSVPGWTEAFFGQGTRLTVV.

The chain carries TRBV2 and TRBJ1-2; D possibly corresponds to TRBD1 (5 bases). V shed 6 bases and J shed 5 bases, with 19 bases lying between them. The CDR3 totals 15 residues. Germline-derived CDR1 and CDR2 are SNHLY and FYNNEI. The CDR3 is CASRGSRAILYGYTF. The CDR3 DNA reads TGTGCCAGCAGGGGTAGCAGGGCGATACTTTATGGCTACACCTTC.

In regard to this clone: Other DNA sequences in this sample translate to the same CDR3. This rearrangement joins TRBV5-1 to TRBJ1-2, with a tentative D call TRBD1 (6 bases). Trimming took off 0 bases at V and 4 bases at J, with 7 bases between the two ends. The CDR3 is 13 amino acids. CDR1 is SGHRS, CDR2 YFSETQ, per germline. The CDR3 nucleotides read TGCGCCAGCAGCTTGGGACAGGTCTATGGCTACACCTTC. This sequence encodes CASSLGQVYGYTF. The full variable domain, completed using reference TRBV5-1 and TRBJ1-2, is KAGVTQTPRYLIKTRGQQVTLSCSPISGHRSVSWYQQTPGQGLQFLFEYFSETQRNKGNFPGRFSGRQFSNSRSEMNVSTLELGDSALYLCASSLGQVYGYTFGSGTRLTVV.

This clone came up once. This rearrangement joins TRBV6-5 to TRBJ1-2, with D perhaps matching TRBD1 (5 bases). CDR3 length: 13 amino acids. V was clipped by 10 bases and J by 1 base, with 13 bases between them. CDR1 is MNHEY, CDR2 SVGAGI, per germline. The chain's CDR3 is CATAGRNNYGYTF. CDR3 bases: TGTGCCACCGCGGGACGGAATAACTATGGCTACACCTTC.

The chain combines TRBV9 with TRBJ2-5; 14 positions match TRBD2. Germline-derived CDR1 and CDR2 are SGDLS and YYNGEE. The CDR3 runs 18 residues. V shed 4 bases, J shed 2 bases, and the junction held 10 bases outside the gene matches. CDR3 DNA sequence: TGTGCCAGCAGCTTTAGACTAGCGGGAGGGGTGGGACAAGAGACCCAGTACTTC. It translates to CASSFRLAGGVGQETQYF.